The clone carrying this TCR beta chain was seen ten or more times. The antigen is not known. Unique molecular identifiers were incorporated during preparation of the TCRbeta library. TCRdb itself ran the PCR reads through MiXCR, one entry per CDR3 protein. The table includes approximately 270,000 distinct CDR3 sequences, more than 20% detected once. The data belong to a study of T-cell reconstitution after alpha-beta-depleted transplantation in children. Study conclusions and caveats: Newly produced T cells mostly accounted for T-cell counts and diversity one year post-transplant. Certain patients had high TCRbeta diversity at day 60, and it came from recipient T cells and thymic progenitors that survived.

The CDR3 extends over 15 amino acids. The germline gives CDR1 DFQATT, CDR2 SNEGSKA (reference sequence). V dropped 0 bases and J dropped 9 bases, with 18 bases sitting between them. The sequence derives from a female patient between 2 and 15 years old who had a stem cell transplant for congenital amegakaryocytic thrombocytopenia, so the T cells may come from the graft donor. The sample was PBMCs, mostly from graft donor cells, taken 360 days after TCRalphabeta/CD19-depleted stem cell transplant. The chain recombines TRBV20-1 with TRBJ2-4; D may correspond to TRBD1 or TRBD2 (6 bases each). CDR3 residues: CSARDLLGGSGIQYF. In DNA form, the CDR3 reads TGCAGTGCTAGAGATCTGCTAGGGGGGTCGGGCATTCAGTACTTC.